These 8 T cell receptor beta chains were all obtained from the same sample, sequenced in a study of cytomegalovirus exposure and HLA in healthy donors. PCR primers comprised 60 Vbeta and 13 Jbeta primers. Assay used: immunoSEQ multiplex PCR; TCRdb lists only in-frame clones, some missing. The sample records roughly 200,000 clones, just over 75% being singletons. The specimen sequenced was PBMCs. These TCRs come from a man younger than 45 in good health and CMV-seronegative.

The chain joins TRBV6-6 to TRBJ2-5; 14 nucleotides line up with TRBD2. Germline loops: CDR1 MNHNY, CDR2 SVGAGI (reference sequence). The CDR3 runs to 16 residues. V dropped 6 bases and J dropped 2; count of bases not matched to a gene: 5. CDR3 in DNA: TGTGCCAGCAGCCAAGGACTAGCGGGAGGACAAGAGACCCAGTACTTC. This gives the protein CASSQGLAGGQETQYF.

The rearrangement links TRBV28 to TRBJ1-1; 9 bases are a match to TRBD1. The CDR3 runs to 12 residues. Trimming cost V 10 bases and J 4 bases; bases outside gene matches: 4. The V gene's germline CDR1 is MDHEN and CDR2 SYDVKM. CDR3 bases: TGTGCCATTTCGACAGGGGGCACTGAAGCTTTCTTT. It translates to CAISTGGTEAFF.

The genes are TRBV10-3 and TRBJ1-1; 9 nucleotides match TRBD1. CDR1 is ENHRY and CDR2 is SYGVKD in the germline V gene. Trimming at V came to 7 bases and at J to 1 base, leaving 7 bases not matched to a gene. The CDR3 has 15 residues. This chain's CDR3 is CAINNRGLGNTEAFF. The DNA of the CDR3 is TGTGCCATCAATAACAGGGGGCTAGGGAACACTGAAGCTTTCTTT.

The chain employs TRBV28 and TRBJ1-3, with D uncertain. This CDR3 has 15 amino acids. From germline, CDR1 is MDHEN and CDR2 SYDVKM. Trimming removed 4 bases at V and 0 bases at J, with 10 bases between. The CDR3 DNA follows: TGTGCCAGCAGTTCAGGACGGGACTCTGGAAACACCATATATTTT. Amino acid sequence: CASSSGRDSGNTIYF. Combining the CDR3 with reference TRBV28 and TRBJ1-3 gives the whole variable domain DVKVTQSSRYLVKRTGEKVFLECVQDMDHENMFWYRQDPGLGLRLIYFSYDVKMKEKGDIPEGYSVSREKKERFSLILESASTNQTSMYLCASSSGRDSGNTIYFGEGSWLTVV.

The chain's CDR3 is CASSSAAGPLATDTQYF. DNA for the CDR3: TGTGCCAGCAGCTCTGCAGCCGGACCGCTAGCAACAGATACGCAGTATTTT. The V and J genes are TRBV5-5 and TRBJ2-3; perhaps TRBD2 as D (5 bases). This CDR3 region has 17 residues. V was cut by 3 bases and J by 3 bases, with 20 bases left in between. Germline values: CDR1 SGHKS, CDR2 YYEKEE (reference sequence).

The chain employs TRBV4-1 and TRBJ2-1; TRBD2 matches at 11 bases. The CDR3 totals 19 residues. J was trimmed by 7 bases and V by 4 bases; bases with no gene match: 18. The germline V gene has CDR1 MGHRA and CDR2 YSYEKL. CDR3 nucleotide sequence: TGCGCCAGCAGCCTACGATTTGGTAGCCCCGGACTAGCGGGTAATGAGCAGTTCTTC. Protein product: CASSLRFGSPGLAGNEQFF.

CDR3 DNA sequence: TGTGCCAGCAGCTCTCCCTTCGACAGGGCCCTTGATACGCAGTATTTT. Translated, it gives CASSSPFDRALDTQYF. This sequence joins TRBV11-2 and TRBJ2-3; TRBD1 aligns across 7 bases. This CDR3 is built from 16 residues. V trimming: 4 bases; J trimming: 6 bases; junction bases outside the gene matches: 13. Germline V CDR1 and CDR2: SGHAT, FQNNGV.

J is TRBJ2-7 and V is TRBV27; 8 nucleotides agree with TRBD1. This CDR3 is built from 14 residues. Germline assignment: CDR1 MNHEY and CDR2 SMNVEV (reference sequence). V was clipped by 4 bases and J by 3 bases; unmatched bases: 5. CDR3 region: CASSSWTGFYEQYF. The DNA of the CDR3 is TGTGCCAGCAGTTCCTGGACAGGGTTCTACGAGCAGTACTTC.